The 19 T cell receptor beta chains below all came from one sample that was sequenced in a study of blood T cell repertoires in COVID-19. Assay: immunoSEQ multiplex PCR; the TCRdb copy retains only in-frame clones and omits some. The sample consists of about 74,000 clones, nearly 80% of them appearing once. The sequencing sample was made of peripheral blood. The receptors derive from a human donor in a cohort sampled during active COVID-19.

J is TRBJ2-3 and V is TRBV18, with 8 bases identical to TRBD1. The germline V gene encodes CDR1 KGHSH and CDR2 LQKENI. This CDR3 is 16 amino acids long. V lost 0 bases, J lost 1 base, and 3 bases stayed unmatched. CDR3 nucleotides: TGTGCCAGCTCACCACCGCAGGGACAGGGCACAGATACGCAGTATTTT. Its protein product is CASSPPQGQGTDTQYF.

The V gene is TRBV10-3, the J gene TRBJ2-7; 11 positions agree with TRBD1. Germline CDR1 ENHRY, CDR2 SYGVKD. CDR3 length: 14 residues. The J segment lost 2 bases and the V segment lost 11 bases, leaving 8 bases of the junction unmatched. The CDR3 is CALLRTGGPYEQYV. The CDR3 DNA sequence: TGTGCCCTTCTACGGACAGGGGGCCCCTACGAGCAGTACGTC.

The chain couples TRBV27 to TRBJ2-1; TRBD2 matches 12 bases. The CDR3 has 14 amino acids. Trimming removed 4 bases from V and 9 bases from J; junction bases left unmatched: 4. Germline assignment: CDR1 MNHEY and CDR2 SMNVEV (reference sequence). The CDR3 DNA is TGTGCCAGCAGTTCGACTAGCGGGAGAGGTGAGCAGTTCTTC. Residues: CASSSTSGRGEQFF.

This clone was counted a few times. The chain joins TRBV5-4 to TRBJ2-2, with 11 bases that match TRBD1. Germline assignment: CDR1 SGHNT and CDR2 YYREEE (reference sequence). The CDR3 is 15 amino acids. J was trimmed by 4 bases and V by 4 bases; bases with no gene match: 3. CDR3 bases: TGTGCCAGCAGCGGGACAGGGGGTTCCACCGGGGAGCTGTTTTTT. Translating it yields CASSGTGGSTGELFF.

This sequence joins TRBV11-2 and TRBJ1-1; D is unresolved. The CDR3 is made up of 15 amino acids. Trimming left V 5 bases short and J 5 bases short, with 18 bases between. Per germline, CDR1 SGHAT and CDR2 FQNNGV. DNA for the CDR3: TGTGCCAGCAGCCTAGTCCGGTTCCCTAGGACTGAAGCTTTCTTT. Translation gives CASSLVRFPRTEAFF.

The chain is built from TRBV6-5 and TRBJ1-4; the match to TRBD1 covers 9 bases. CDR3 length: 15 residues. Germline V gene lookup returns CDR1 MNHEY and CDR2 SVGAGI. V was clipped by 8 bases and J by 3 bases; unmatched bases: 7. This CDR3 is CASGTGGLANEKLFF. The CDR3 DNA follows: TGTGCCAGCGGCACAGGGGGCCTAGCTAATGAAAAACTGTTTTTT.

CDR3 protein: CASSLATGQRDYGYTF. In DNA form, the CDR3 reads TGTGCCAGCAGCTTGGCGACAGGACAGAGGGACTATGGCTACACCTTC. This chain connects TRBV7-2 to TRBJ1-2, with D perhaps TRBD1 (6 bases). The CDR3 contains 16 residues. V was cut by 3 bases and J by 3 bases, with 17 bases left in between. Germline V lookup: CDR1 SGHTA, CDR2 FQGNSA.

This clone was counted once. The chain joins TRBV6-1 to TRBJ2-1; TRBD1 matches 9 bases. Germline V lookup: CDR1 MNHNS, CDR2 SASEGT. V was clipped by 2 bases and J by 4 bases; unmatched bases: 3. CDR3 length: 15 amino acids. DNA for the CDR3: TGTGCCAGCAGTGAATTGGGACAGGGATACAATGAGCAGTTCTTC. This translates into CASSELGQGYNEQFF.

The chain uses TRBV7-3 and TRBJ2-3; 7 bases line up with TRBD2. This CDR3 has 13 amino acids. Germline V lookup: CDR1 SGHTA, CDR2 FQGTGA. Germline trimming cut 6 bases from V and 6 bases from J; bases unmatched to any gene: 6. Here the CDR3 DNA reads TGTGCCAGCAGACTCGGGAGGTCGGATACGCAGTATTTT. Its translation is CASRLGRSDTQYF. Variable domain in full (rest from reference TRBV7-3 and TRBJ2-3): GAGVSQTPSNKVTEKGKYVELRCDPISGHTALYWYRQSLGQGPEFLIYFQGTGAADDSGLPNDRFFAVRPEGSVSTLKIQRTERGDSAVYLCASRLGRSDTQYFGPGTRLTVL.

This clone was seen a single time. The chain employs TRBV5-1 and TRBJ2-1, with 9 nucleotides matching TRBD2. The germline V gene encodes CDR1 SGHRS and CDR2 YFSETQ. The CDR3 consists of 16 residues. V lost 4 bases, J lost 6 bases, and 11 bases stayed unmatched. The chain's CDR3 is CASSAGGAGGGNEQFF. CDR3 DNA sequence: TGCGCCAGCAGCGCGGGGGGGGCCGGGGGCGGCAATGAGCAGTTCTTC.

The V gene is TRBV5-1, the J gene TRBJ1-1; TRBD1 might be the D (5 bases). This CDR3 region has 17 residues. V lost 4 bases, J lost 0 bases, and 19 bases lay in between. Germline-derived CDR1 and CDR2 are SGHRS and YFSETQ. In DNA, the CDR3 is TGCGCCAGCAGCATGCCTGTTAAAGACAGCTTGAACACTGAAGCTTTCTTT. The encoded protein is CASSMPVKDSLNTEAFF.

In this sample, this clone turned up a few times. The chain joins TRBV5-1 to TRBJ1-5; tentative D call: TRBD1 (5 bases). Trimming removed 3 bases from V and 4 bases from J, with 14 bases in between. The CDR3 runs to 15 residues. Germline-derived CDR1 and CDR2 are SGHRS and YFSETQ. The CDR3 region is CASSYRRGTNQPQHF. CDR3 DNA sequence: TGCGCCAGCAGCTATCGTCGGGGGACTAATCAGCCCCAGCATTTT.

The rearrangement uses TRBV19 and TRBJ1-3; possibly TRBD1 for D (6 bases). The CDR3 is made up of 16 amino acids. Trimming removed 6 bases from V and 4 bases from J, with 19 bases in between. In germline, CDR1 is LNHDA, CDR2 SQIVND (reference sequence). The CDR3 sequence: CASSRIRDTLGNTIYF. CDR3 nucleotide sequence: TGTGCCAGTAGCAGGATTAGGGACACTCTGGGAAACACCATATATTTT.

The CDR3: CASSRQTGFSYNSPLHF. CDR3 DNA sequence: TGTGCCAGCAGCCGACAAACAGGGTTCTCCTATAATTCACCCCTCCACTTT. The chain is built from TRBV5-8 and TRBJ1-6; D might be TRBD1 (6 bases). V lost 4 bases and J lost 0, with 14 bases in between. The CDR3 consists of 17 residues. CDR1 and CDR2 (germline): SGHTS, YDEGEE.

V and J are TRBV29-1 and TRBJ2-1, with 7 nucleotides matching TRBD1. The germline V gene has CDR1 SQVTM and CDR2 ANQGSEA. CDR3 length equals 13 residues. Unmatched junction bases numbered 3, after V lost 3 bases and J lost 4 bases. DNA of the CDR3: TGCAGCGTTGAGAAGGGACAGTACAATGAGCAGTTCTTC. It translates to CSVEKGQYNEQFF.

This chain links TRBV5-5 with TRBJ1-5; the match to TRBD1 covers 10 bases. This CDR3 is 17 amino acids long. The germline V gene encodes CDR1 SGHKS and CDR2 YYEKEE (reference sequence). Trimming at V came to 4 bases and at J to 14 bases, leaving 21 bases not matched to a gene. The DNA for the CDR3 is TGTGCCAGCAGCCCGATACCGACAGGGGGCGCGGTGAGCCGAGAGCATTTT. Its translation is CASSPIPTGGAVSREHF.

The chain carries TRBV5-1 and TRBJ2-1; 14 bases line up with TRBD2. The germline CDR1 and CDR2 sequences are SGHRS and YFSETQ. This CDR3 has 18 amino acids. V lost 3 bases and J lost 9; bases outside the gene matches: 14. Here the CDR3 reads CASSYYLGGTSGSGEQFF. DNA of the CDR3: TGCGCCAGCAGCTACTACCTTGGTGGGACTAGCGGGAGTGGTGAGCAGTTCTTC.

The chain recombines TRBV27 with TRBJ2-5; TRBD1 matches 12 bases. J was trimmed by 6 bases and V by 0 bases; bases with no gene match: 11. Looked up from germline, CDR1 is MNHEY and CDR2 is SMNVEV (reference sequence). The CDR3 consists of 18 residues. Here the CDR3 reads CASSLSIGGTGGAKTQYF. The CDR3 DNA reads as TGTGCCAGCAGTTTATCGATTGGGGGGACAGGGGGCGCGAAGACCCAGTACTTC.

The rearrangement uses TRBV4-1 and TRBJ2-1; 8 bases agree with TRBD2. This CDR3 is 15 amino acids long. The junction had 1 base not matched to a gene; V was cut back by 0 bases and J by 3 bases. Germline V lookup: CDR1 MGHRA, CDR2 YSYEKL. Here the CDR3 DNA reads TGCGCCAGCAGCCAAGAACTAGCGGTCTACAATGAGCAGTTCTTC. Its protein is CASSQELAVYNEQFF.